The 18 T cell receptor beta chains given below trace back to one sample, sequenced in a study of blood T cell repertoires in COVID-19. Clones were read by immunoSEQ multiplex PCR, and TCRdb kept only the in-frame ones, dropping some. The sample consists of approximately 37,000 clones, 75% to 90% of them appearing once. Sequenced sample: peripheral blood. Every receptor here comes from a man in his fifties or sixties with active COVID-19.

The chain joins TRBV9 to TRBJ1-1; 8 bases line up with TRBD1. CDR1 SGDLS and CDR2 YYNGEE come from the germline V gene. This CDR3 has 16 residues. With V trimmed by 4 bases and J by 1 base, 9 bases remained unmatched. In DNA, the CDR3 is TGTGCCAGCAGCACCAACCGGGACAGGCCGAACACTGAAGCTTTCTTT. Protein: CASSTNRDRPNTEAFF.

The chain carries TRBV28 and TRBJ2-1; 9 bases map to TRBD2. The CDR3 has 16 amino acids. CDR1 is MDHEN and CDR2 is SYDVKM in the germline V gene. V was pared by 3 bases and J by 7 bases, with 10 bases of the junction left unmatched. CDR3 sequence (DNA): TGTGCCAGCAGTTTCCGCCGGGCTAGCGGGAAGAATGAGCAGTTCTTC. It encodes CASSFRRASGKNEQFF.

The CDR3 sequence is CAISGGKAGPTGELFF. CDR3 sequence (DNA): TGTGCCATCAGTGGGGGAAAGGCAGGGCCCACCGGGGAGCTGTTTTTT. V and J are TRBV10-3 and TRBJ2-2; tentative D call: TRBD1 (5 bases). Germline V lookup: CDR1 ENHRY, CDR2 SYGVKD. Trimming took 4 bases from V and 4 from J, leaving 16 bases between them. The CDR3 extends over 16 amino acids.

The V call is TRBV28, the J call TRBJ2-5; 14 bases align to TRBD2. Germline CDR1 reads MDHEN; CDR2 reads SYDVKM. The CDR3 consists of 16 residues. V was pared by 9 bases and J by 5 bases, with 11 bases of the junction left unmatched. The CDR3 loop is CASIRLAGGIGETQYF. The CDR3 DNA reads TGTGCCAGTATTAGACTAGCGGGAGGGATCGGTGAGACCCAGTACTTC.

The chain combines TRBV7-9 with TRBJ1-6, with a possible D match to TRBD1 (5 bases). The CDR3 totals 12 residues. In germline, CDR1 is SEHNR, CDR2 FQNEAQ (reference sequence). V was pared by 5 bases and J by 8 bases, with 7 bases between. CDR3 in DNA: TGTGCCAGCAGCGGGGGGGATTCACCCCTCCACTTT. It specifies CASSGGDSPLHF. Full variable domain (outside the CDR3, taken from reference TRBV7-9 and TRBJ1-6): DTGVSQNPRHKITKRGQNVTFRCDPISEHNRLYWYRQTLGQGPEFLTYFQNEAQLEKSRLLSDRFSAERPKGSFSTLEIQRTEQGDSAMYLCASSGGDSPLHFGNGTRLTVT.

DNA for the CDR3: TGCGCCAGCAGCCACCCGGACAGGGCATTTGTCTACACCTTC. This codes for CASSHPDRAFVYTF. The chain joins TRBV4-1 to TRBJ1-2; 8 bases are a match to TRBD1. Germline CDR1 MGHRA, CDR2 YSYEKL. V lost 3 bases, J lost 10 bases, and 10 bases stayed unmatched. The CDR3 covers 14 residues.

In DNA, the CDR3 is TGTGCCAGCAGCTTAACACAGGCGGGGACCGGGGAGCTGTTTTTT. This encodes CASSLTQAGTGELFF. The chain couples TRBV7-3 to TRBJ2-2; perhaps TRBD2 as D (6 bases). There are 15 residues in the CDR3. Germline V CDR1 and CDR2: SGHTA, FQGTGA. The V and J ends lost 0 bases and 5 bases respectively, with 10 bases between them. Complete variable domain (other parts from reference TRBV7-3 and TRBJ2-2): GAGVSQTPSNKVTEKGKYVELRCDPISGHTALYWYRQSLGQGPEFLIYFQGTGAADDSGLPNDRFFAVRPEGSVSTLKIQRTERGDSAVYLCASSLTQAGTGELFFGEGSRLTVL.

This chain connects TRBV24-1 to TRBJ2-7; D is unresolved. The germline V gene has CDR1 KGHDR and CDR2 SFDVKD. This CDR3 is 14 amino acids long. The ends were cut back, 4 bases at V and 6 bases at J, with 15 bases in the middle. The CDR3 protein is CATSESNTPFEQYF. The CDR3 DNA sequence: TGTGCCACCAGTGAATCGAACACCCCCTTCGAGCAGTACTTC.

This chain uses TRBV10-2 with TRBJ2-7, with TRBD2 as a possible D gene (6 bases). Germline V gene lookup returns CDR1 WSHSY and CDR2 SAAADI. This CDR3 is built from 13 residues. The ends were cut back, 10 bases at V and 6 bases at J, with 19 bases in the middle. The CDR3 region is CATEEGGFVEQYF. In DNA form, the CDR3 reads TGCGCCACCGAGGAGGGAGGTTTCGTCGAGCAGTACTTC.

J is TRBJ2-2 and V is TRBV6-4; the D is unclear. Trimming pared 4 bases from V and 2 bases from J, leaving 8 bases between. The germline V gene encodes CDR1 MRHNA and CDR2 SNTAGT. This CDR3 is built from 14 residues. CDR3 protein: CASSGIANTGELFF. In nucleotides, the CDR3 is TGTGCCAGCAGTGGCATAGCTAACACCGGGGAGCTGTTTTTT.

In nucleotides, the CDR3 is TGCGCCAGCAGGGGGACAGGGTGGCCTCGCCCCGGGGAGCTGTTTTTT. It yields the protein CASRGTGWPRPGELFF. V is TRBV10-1 and J is TRBJ2-2; TRBD1 matches 9 bases. This CDR3 spans 16 amino acids. Germline values: CDR1 WNHNN, CDR2 SYGVQD (reference sequence). V lost 6 bases and J lost 6; bases outside the gene matches: 11.

The CDR3 here is CASSLSGQGGYHTF. For the CDR3, the DNA is TGTGCCAGCTCACTCTCCGGACAGGGGGGGTATCACACCTTC. This chain links TRBV18 with TRBJ1-2; 10 nucleotides match TRBD1. The CDR3 consists of 14 residues. With V trimmed by 4 bases and J by 12 bases, 11 bases remained unmatched. CDR1 KGHSH and CDR2 LQKENI come from the germline V gene.

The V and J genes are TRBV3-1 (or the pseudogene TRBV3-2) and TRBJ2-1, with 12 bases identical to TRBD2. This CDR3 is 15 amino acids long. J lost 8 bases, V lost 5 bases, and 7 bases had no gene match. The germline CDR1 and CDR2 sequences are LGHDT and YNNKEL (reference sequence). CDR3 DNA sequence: TGTGCCAGCAGCTTGACTAGCGGGAGAATCTATGAGCAGTTCTTC. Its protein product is CASSLTSGRIYEQFF.

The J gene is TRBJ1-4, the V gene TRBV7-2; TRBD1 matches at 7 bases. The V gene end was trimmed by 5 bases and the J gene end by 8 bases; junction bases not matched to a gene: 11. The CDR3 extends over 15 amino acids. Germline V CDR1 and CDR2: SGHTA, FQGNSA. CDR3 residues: CASSPGDRVGEKLFF. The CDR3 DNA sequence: TGTGCCAGCAGCCCAGGTGACAGGGTTGGGGAAAAACTGTTTTTT.

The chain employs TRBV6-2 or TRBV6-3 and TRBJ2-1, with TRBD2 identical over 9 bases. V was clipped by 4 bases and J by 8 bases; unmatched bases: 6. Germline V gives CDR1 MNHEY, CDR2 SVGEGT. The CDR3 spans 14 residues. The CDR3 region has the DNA TGTGCCAGCAGTTCTGCGGGAGGGCCCGATGAGCAGTTCTTC. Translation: CASSSAGGPDEQFF.

In DNA, the CDR3 is TGTGCCAGCGGTCGACTAGGAGGGAGAGATACGCAGTATTTT. Translating gives CASGRLGGRDTQYF. The chain links TRBV2 to TRBJ2-3; perhaps TRBD2 as D (6 bases). This CDR3 spans 14 amino acids. CDR1 SNHLY and CDR2 FYNNEI come from the germline V gene. Trimming cost V 8 bases and J 5 bases, with 17 bases left between them.

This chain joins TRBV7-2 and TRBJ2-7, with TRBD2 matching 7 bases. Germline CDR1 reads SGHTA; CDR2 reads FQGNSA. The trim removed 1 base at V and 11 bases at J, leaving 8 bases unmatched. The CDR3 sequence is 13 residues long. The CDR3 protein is CASSLGRAAGKYF. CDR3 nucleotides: TGTGCCAGCAGCTTAGGAAGGGCAGCGGGGAAGTACTTC.

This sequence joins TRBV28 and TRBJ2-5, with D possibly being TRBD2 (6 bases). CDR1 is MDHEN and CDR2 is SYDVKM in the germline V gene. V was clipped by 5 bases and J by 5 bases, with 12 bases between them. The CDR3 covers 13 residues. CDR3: CASSDMGRETQYF. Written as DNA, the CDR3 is TGTGCCAGCAGTGACATGGGGAGGGAGACCCAGTACTTC.